This TCR beta chain was identified in a study of cytomegalovirus exposure and HLA in healthy donors (dated by TCRdb to about 2017). In terms of the full investigation: In an earlier analysis of under 600 of the donors, 276 Gb of sequence data and 117 million unique TCR beta sequences from about 179 million T cells were reported. A separate validation cohort of approximately 130 different subjects was used in addition to the approximately 670-subject first cohort. A later genetic analysis took genome-wide SNP genotypes for about 65% of the 666 donors and used that subset as a discovery cohort. In the later analysis, no new phenotypic data were used to find candidate immune exposures; instead, reliance was placed on TCR beta sequences and their occurrence across donors. To decide whether each TCR beta V gene segment behaved as functional or pseudogenic, an earlier analysis of nearly 600 of the donors relied on high-throughput TCR beta sequencing. In a later analysis, previously published TCR beta repertoires from about 670 donors were re-analyzed and high-resolution HLA genotyping was added so that TCR occurrence patterns could be studied. Among the approximately 400 genotyped donors, around 79% belonged to the genetic ancestry cluster associated with self-reported Caucasian donors. Donor age, sex, ethnicity and CMV serostatus were compiled together with the repertoire data. An early release covering 550 to 650 HLA-typed donors comprised roughly 300 gigabases of sequencing data and tens of millions of unique TCR sequences. The study was designed to test whether signatures of past pathogen exposure could be identified by cataloging public T cell receptors. Among some 400 genotyped donors of the cohort, an average of around 250,000 unique TCR beta nucleotide sequences was sequenced per donor, of which roughly 17% were non-productive. The study used immunosequencing to profile the T cell repertoires of 666 subjects and linked those repertoires to cytomegalovirus serostatus. High-throughput TCR immunosequencing, statistical association of individual TCRs with disease status, and machine learning were combined to predict cytomegalovirus infection status. Both class I and class II loci were covered by HLA typing, at four-digit resolution. Four or five DR-DQ haplotypes were handled as single units for association and clustering because linkage in the cohort was strong. Every repertoire in the discovery cohort had been generated on one and the same sequencing platform. The number of typed donors differed by locus: about 620-640 for A, B, C, DRB1 and DQB1; approximately 520 for DQA1; around 580 for DPA1; and some 470 for DPB1. The study at large found these results: In a later analysis, HLA-associated TCR beta chains showed more clonal expansion and lower generation probabilities than non-associated chains that were equally common. CMV serostatus was the only immune exposure information available for the cohort. A later analysis associated roughly 17,000 TCR beta sequences with specific HLA alleles at a false discovery rate of 0.05. Roughly uniform sequencing depth across donors was assumed in presence/absence analyses, although this assumption may not hold. A few of the identified cytomegalovirus-associated TCR beta chains were confirmed in vitro to be specific for cytomegalovirus antigens. Because some donors lacked HLA typing at each locus, the association tests relied only on the typed subset. According to a later analysis, most CMV-associated TCR beta chains appeared to be HLA-restricted, and the HLA associations seemed to be driven largely by CMV exposure. According to a later genetic analysis, donors in an Asian-associated ancestry cluster had fewer N-insertions in productive TCRs than the approximately 610-donor mean. In a later analysis, TCR association rates were found to vary across HLA loci, with the most associated TCRs seen for DRB1 alleles and the fewest for HLA-C alleles. While some public TCRs were present in many individuals, most TCR sequences turned up only very rarely across donors. Cytomegalovirus status was reported to be diagnosed by the classifier with high specificity and sensitivity in both the original and validation cohorts. About 17 rarely observed V segments, including chromosome 9 orphons, were excluded from the earlier analysis of several hundred of the donors because counts were too low. The study listed 164 TCR beta chains as associated with cytomegalovirus. Because the 87-base-pair reads could not distinguish some IMGT-functional V segments, including TRBV6-2 and TRBV6-3, those segments were excluded. Strong co-occurrence of HLA alleles, especially DR and DQ, made assigning TCR associations to individual alleles difficult. Linkage disequilibrium might explain the correlated functional status among segregating V segments, but an unknown experimental factor could not be ruled out. In this cohort, only TCR beta chains were sequenced, and detectable features were limited by the absence of alpha or paired-chain data. It was suggested by the authors that the approach could potentially be generalized to other disease states and immunological phenotypes. A further reported finding was that TCR beta sequences accurately predicted the HLA-A and HLA-B alleles for most subjects in the first cohort. A group of highly shared sequence variants was considered likely to be a technical artifact of the sequencing pipeline. In an earlier analysis of roughly 560 of the donors, most TCR beta V segments were observed in productive rearrangements about 87% or about 30% of the time, broadly matching IMGT annotations. A later analysis reported that several top co-occurrence clusters appeared linked to parvovirus B19, influenza, CMV and Epstein-Barr virus. An association between a missense DCLRE1C variant and V-gene and J-gene trimming of TCR beta chains was found in a later genetic analysis and replicated in an independent cohort.

The cohort comprised 670 or so healthy bone marrow donors. Cohort members were all nominally healthy when sampled, although unrecorded immune exposures were likely present. The donor tested CMV seronegative, placing the donor among the 300 to 400 seronegative members of the cohort. A peripheral blood sample was collected from each donor, and TCR beta sequencing was performed on peripheral blood mononuclear cells. Genomic DNA was extracted from the blood cell samples with the Qiagen DNeasy Blood Extraction Kit. Points on this clone: Its antigen is still unknown. No base quality information exists; no much larger clone differs at one position.

The library was built by means of the immunoSEQ multiplex PCR assay. For the multiplex PCR, a mixture combining 60 forward primers for TCR Vbeta segments and 13 reverse primers for TCR Jbeta segments was used. The CDR3 region of rearranged TCR beta genes was amplified from genomic DNA by a multiplex PCR assay. On the Illumina HiSeq System, the amplified TCR beta libraries were sequenced as 87-base-pair reads. From the authors' description of their analysis: Across the 600 to 700 repertoires, a later analysis counted some 80 million unique TCR beta chains, 9 million to 14 million of which were shared by at least two donors. Raw reads were error-corrected and collapsed into unique sequences by a nearest-neighbor algorithm in which closely related sequences were merged to remove PCR and sequencing errors. To assign V, D and J gene segments, CDR3 sequences were aligned to IMGT reference sequences. For a sequence to be retained, a match of at least six nucleotides was required to both a V gene segment and a J gene segment. A rearrangement counted as productive if the CDR3 had no stop codons and remained in frame with V and J, and every other rearrangement counted as non-productive. Following IMGT convention, CDR3 was defined as the stretch from the second conserved V-encoded cysteine up to the conserved J-encoded phenylalanine. The earlier analysis of about 590 of the donors excluded sequences that lacked an unambiguous match to a single V gene segment. In an earlier analysis of approximately 590 of the donors, a V segment was called functional when productive rearrangements were above 56.7%, and segregating when the standard deviation between donors exceeded 5%. A statistical classification framework was built for diagnosing cytomegalovirus status from the catalog of TCR beta chain sequences. In a later analysis, TCR nucleotide sequences were compared against IMGT/GENE-DB human TR gene sequences so that V and J genes could be assigned. The TCRdist pipeline was used in a later analysis to assign CDR3 sequences and most-parsimonious VDJ recombination scenarios. A later analysis defined each TCR beta chain by its CDR3 amino acid sequence plus V-gene family, and excluded reads lacking a unique V-gene family. To address suspected cross-contamination and a sequencing artifact, a later analysis removed around 590 highly shared, low-generation-probability nucleotide sequences. For each public chain, a later analysis derived a clonal expansion index from normalized ranks of inferred template counts within each repertoire. In a later analysis, generation probabilities were computed using a VDJ recombination model fitted to out-of-frame rearrangements, and the results were checked against IGoR. In a later analysis, hypergeometric tests were used to score TCR-TCR, TCR-HLA and TCR-CMV co-occurrence, with a repertoire-size bias correction applied to TCR pairs. To estimate false discovery rates, a later analysis permuted the HLA or CMV assignments 20 times. In a later analysis, co-occurring TCRs were grouped with DBSCAN, and TCRdist sequence similarity was added when clustering was performed within HLA-allele-positive subsets. For co-occurrence clustering, repertoires with fewer than 30,000 or more than 120,000 public chains were excluded, along with about five repertoires with anomalous nucleotide sharing. Not all clones reach the TCRdb copy of this immuneACCESS table, which keeps in-frame sequences only. Checked studies attribute under half of the gap to unresolved V genes and leave the rest unexplained. For V, J and clone size, that table is used; D and trimming come from the DNA. The sample table shows some 120,000 clones, and around 80% are seen once. The leading ten clones occupy about 1.9% of the sample.

CDR1 SGDLS and CDR2 YYNGEE are derived from the germline V gene. V is trimmed back by 4 bases and J by 4 bases, and the junction contains 10 bases that no gene match accounts for. The CDR3 has 17 amino acids, counting the end cysteine and phenylalanine. The entry retains the CDR3 DNA only, 51 bases that are in frame from base 1. The sequence was collected from a man aged 45-65 years in good health and CMV-seronegative. Sequenced: PBMCs. The V and J genes are TRBV9 and TRBJ2-3; 12 central nucleotides agree with TRBD2. The CDR3 corresponds to CASSPRALAGGADTQYF. Read as DNA, the sequence is TGTGCCAGCAGCCCTCGAGCACTAGCGGGGGGTGCAGATACGCAGTATTTT.